This T cell receptor beta chain was captured in a study of cytomegalovirus exposure and HLA in healthy donors (dated by TCRdb to 2016 to 2017). About the investigation overall: According to an earlier analysis of a few hundred of the donors, some 170 million T cells yielded roughly 110 million unique TCR beta sequences and 276 Gb of sequence data. The later analysis used no new phenotypic data to find candidate immune exposures, relying instead on TCR beta sequences and their occurrence across donors. In a later genetic analysis, genome-wide SNP genotypes for about 55% of the roughly 670 donors were used, and that subset was treated as a discovery cohort. On average, approximately 250,000 unique TCR beta nucleotide sequences were sequenced per donor among several hundred genotyped donors of the cohort, with roughly 18% of those sequences being non-productive. An early release that covered about 600 HLA-typed donors contained approximately 300 gigabases of sequencing data and around 80 million unique TCR sequences. The study aimed to test whether cataloging public T cell receptors could reveal signatures of past pathogen exposure. Using immunosequencing, the study profiled T cell repertoires from about 610 subjects and related those repertoires to cytomegalovirus serostatus. A later analysis re-analyzed previously published TCR beta repertoires from approximately 700 donors and added high-resolution HLA genotyping to study TCR occurrence patterns. In an earlier analysis of a few hundred of the donors, high-throughput TCR beta sequencing was used to judge whether each TCR beta V gene segment behaved as functional or pseudogenic. Of the roughly 430 genotyped donors, around 81% fell in the genetic ancestry cluster associated with self-reported Caucasian donors. High-throughput TCR immunosequencing, statistical association of individual TCRs with disease status, and machine learning were combined to predict cytomegalovirus infection status. Every repertoire in the discovery cohort had been generated on one and the same sequencing platform. Donor age, sex, ethnicity and CMV serostatus were compiled together with the repertoire data. Typing coverage varied by locus: roughly 620-640 donors for A, B, C, DRB1 and DQB1; approximately 560 for DQA1; more than 600 for DPA1; approximately 450 for DPB1. Four or five DR-DQ haplotypes were handled as single units for association and clustering, since linkage in the cohort was strong. In addition to the first cohort of approximately 650 subjects, a separate validation cohort of approximately 130 different subjects was used. Class I and class II HLA loci were covered by the typing at four-digit resolution. Study-wide findings and limitations: In a later analysis, the rate of TCR association differed among HLA loci, with DRB1 alleles having the most associated TCRs and HLA-C alleles having the fewest. In a later analysis, several top co-occurrence clusters were reported to appear linked to parvovirus B19, influenza, CMV and Epstein-Barr virus. A total of some 180 TCR beta chains were listed by the study as associated with cytomegalovirus. Correlated functional status among segregating V segments might reflect linkage disequilibrium, but an unknown experimental factor could not be ruled out. In a later genetic analysis, fewer N-insertions in productive TCRs were reported among donors in an Asian-associated ancestry cluster than the roughly 640-donor mean. An earlier analysis of around 500 of the donors showed that most TCR beta V segments appeared in productive rearrangements either about 90% or about 30% of the time, which broadly matched IMGT annotations. The sequencing pipeline was judged likely to have produced a cluster of highly shared sequence variants as a technical artifact. In a later analysis, HLA-associated TCR beta chains were found to be more clonally expanded and to have lower generation probabilities than equally common non-associated chains. Some IMGT-functional V segments, including TRBV6-2 and TRBV6-3, could not be told apart with the 87-base-pair reads, so those segments were excluded. In vitro tests confirmed that a few of the cytomegalovirus-associated TCR beta chains recognize cytomegalovirus antigens. Because some donors lacked HLA typing at each locus, the association tests relied only on the typed subset. The presence/absence analyses assumed that sequencing depth was roughly uniform across donors, and that assumption may not be true. A further reported finding was that TCR beta sequences accurately predicted the HLA-A and HLA-B alleles for most subjects in the first cohort. V-gene and J-gene trimming of TCR beta chains was associated with a missense DCLRE1C variant in a later genetic analysis, and the association was replicated in an independent cohort. In both the original and validation cohorts, the classifier was reported to diagnose cytomegalovirus status with high specificity and sensitivity. Assigning TCR associations to individual alleles was difficult when HLA alleles, especially DR and DQ, strongly co-occurred. While some public TCRs were present in many individuals, most TCR sequences turned up only very rarely across donors. At a false discovery rate of 0.05, a later analysis linked 16,951 TCR beta sequences to specific HLA alleles. Immune exposure information for the cohort was limited to CMV serostatus. The earlier analysis of fewer than 750 of the donors excluded 15 to 20 rarely observed V segments, including chromosome 9 orphons, because counts were too low. Only TCR beta chains were sequenced in this cohort, and the absence of alpha or paired-chain data limited detectable features. Most CMV-associated TCR beta chains appeared to be HLA-restricted in a later analysis, and the HLA associations seemed to be driven largely by CMV exposure. The authors suggested that the approach could potentially be extended to other disease states and immunological phenotypes.

A word on this clone: Its antigen target is currently unknown. There are no base qualities to consult, and no much larger clone falls within one base.

The cysteine opens and the phenylalanine closes a CDR3 of 16 amino acids. Of the read, only the CDR3 DNA is kept; its 48 bases are in frame from base 1. The germline ends are 11 bases apart after V is trimmed by 0 bases and J by 0 bases. From the germline V gene, CDR1 is MRHNA and CDR2 is SNTAGT. The cohort comprised 550 to 700 healthy bone marrow donors. Cohort members were all nominally healthy when sampled, although unrecorded immune exposures were likely present. The donor tested CMV seronegative, placing the donor among the 300 to 400 seronegative members of the cohort. Each donor provided a peripheral blood sample, and peripheral blood mononuclear cells were used for TCR beta sequencing. The Qiagen DNeasy Blood Extraction Kit was used to extract genomic DNA from the blood cell samples. The method behind the library was the immunoSEQ multiplex PCR assay. A mixture of 60 forward primers for TCR Vbeta segments and 13 reverse primers for TCR Jbeta segments was used in the multiplex PCR. Amplification of the CDR3 region of rearranged TCR beta genes was performed with a multiplex PCR assay on genomic DNA. The amplified TCR beta libraries were sequenced on the Illumina HiSeq System as 87-base-pair reads. The authors processed their data as follows. A later analysis counted some 80 million unique TCR beta chains across the 666 repertoires, and around 12 million of these chains were shared by at least two donors. Raw reads were error-corrected and collapsed into unique sequences by a nearest-neighbor algorithm in which closely related sequences were merged to remove PCR and sequencing errors. CDR3 sequences were aligned to IMGT reference sequences to assign V, D and J gene segments. For a sequence to be retained, a match of at least six nucleotides was required to both a V gene segment and a J gene segment. Rearrangements were classified as productive when the CDR3 lacked stop codons and remained in frame with V and J, and all other rearrangements were classified as non-productive. Following IMGT convention, CDR3 was defined as the stretch from the second conserved V-encoded cysteine up to the conserved J-encoded phenylalanine. In an earlier analysis of just under 600 of the donors, sequences lacking an unambiguous match to a single V gene segment were excluded. In an earlier analysis of 500 to 750 of the donors, V segments were called functional above 56.7% productive rearrangements and were called segregating when the between-donor standard deviation exceeded 5%. A statistical classification framework was developed to diagnose cytomegalovirus status using the catalog of TCR beta chain sequences. V and J gene assignment, in a later analysis, came from comparing TCR nucleotide sequences with IMGT/GENE-DB human TR gene sequences. A later analysis assigned CDR3 sequences and most-parsimonious VDJ recombination scenarios with the TCRdist pipeline. In a later analysis, each TCR beta chain was defined by its CDR3 amino acid sequence together with its V-gene family, and reads without a unique V-gene family were excluded. In a later analysis, 450 to 600 highly shared, low-generation-probability nucleotide sequences were removed to address suspected cross-contamination and a sequencing artifact. For each public chain, a later analysis derived a clonal expansion index from normalized ranks of inferred template counts within each repertoire. Generation probabilities in a later analysis came from a VDJ recombination model fitted to out-of-frame rearrangements, and those results were checked against IGoR. Hypergeometric tests were used in a later analysis to score TCR-TCR, TCR-HLA and TCR-CMV co-occurrence, with a repertoire-size bias correction applied to the TCR pairs. A later analysis estimated false discovery rates by permuting HLA or CMV assignments 20 times. In a later analysis, co-occurring TCRs were grouped with DBSCAN, and TCRdist sequence similarity was added when clustering was performed within HLA-allele-positive subsets. Repertoires with fewer than 30,000 or more than 120,000 public chains were left out of co-occurrence clustering, as were five repertoires with anomalous nucleotide sharing. TCRdb carries this immuneACCESS record with in-frame sequences only. Its versions omit some clonotypes, under half of them owing to an unresolved V gene in the studies checked, with the rest unexplained. From that table come the V and J calls and clone size; the DNA was used to work out D and trimming. In all, the sample holds some 220,000 clones, and about 89% of those were seen once. The ten biggest clones cover roughly 0.99% of the sample.

Sequencing input: PBMCs. This clonotype was sampled from a woman aged 18-29 years in good health and CMV-seronegative. The sequence is built from TRBV6-4 and TRBJ2-5, with TRBD1 perhaps the D gene, on 5 matching bases. The DNA sequence is TGTGCCAGCAGTGACTCGACAGATGAGTACCAAGAGACCCAGTACTTC. The resulting protein is CASSDSTDEYQETQYF.